Listed here are 21 T cell receptor beta chains from one sample, sequenced in a study of T cell clones after liver transplantation. This table comes from immunoSEQ multiplex PCR, and its TCRdb copy is limited to in-frame clones, with some not included. Among about 51,000 clones listed, about nine tenths were seen once. The sequenced sample was CD8+ T cells from blood, obtained 12 months after liver transplant. Source of these receptors: a human patient who received a liver transplant. These T cells may partly come from the graft donor.

The rearrangement links TRBV14 to TRBJ2-1; D gene uncertain. This CDR3 is 14 amino acids long. Trimming removed 0 bases from V and 5 bases from J, with 8 bases in between. Germline CDR1 reads SGHDN; CDR2 reads FVKESK. CDR3 DNA sequence: TGTGCCAGCAGCCAAGATCGACGAGACAATGAGCAGTTCTTC. Its protein is CASSQDRRDNEQFF.

V gene TRBV9 combines with J gene TRBJ2-1; maybe TRBD1 (6 bases). The V and J ends lost 3 bases and 9 bases respectively, with 19 bases between them. The germline V gene encodes CDR1 SGDLS and CDR2 YYNGEE. CDR3 length: 15 residues. CDR3 region: CASSAEGGEWGEQFF. The CDR3 DNA reads as TGTGCCAGCAGCGCTGAAGGGGGAGAATGGGGTGAGCAGTTCTTC.

The chain has TRBV7-8 and TRBJ2-2, with D unclear. CDR1 is SGHVS, CDR2 FQNEAQ, per germline. This CDR3 region has 13 residues. V lost 3 bases, J lost 2 bases, and 4 bases lay in between. The chain's CDR3 is CASSLKNTGELFF. CDR3 coding DNA: TGTGCCAGCAGCTTGAAAAACACCGGGGAGCTGTTTTTT.

This clone was counted once. This rearrangement joins TRBV27 to TRBJ1-1; D not resolved. The germline CDR1 and CDR2 sequences are MNHEY and SMNVEV (reference sequence). The ends were cut back, 5 bases at V and 11 bases at J, with 18 bases in the middle. This CDR3 comprises 13 residues. The CDR3 loop reads CASSPRLRPAAFF. The CDR3 DNA reads as TGTGCCAGCAGTCCAAGATTAAGGCCTGCCGCTTTCTTT.

This clone appeared once. The chain uses TRBV6-5 and TRBJ2-1, with D unclear. The CDR3 runs 12 residues. With 3 bases removed from V and 6 bases from J, the gap between germline ends came to 6 bases. Germline V gives CDR1 MNHEY, CDR2 SVGAGI. CDR3 DNA sequence: TGTGCCAGCAGTTATGGGCCCAATGAGCAGTTCTTC. It codes for CASSYGPNEQFF.

The CDR3 reads CASSSSSGSDEQYF. The DNA of the CDR3 is TGTGCCAGCAGTTCGAGTAGCGGGAGCGACGAGCAGTACTTC. The V call is TRBV27, the J call TRBJ2-7, with 9 bases that match TRBD2. CDR1 and CDR2 from the germline V gene are MNHEY and SMNVEV (reference sequence). V dropped 4 bases and J dropped 5; count of bases not matched to a gene: 6. The CDR3 totals 14 residues.

The gene calls are TRBV18 and TRBJ2-5, with D tentatively TRBD1 or TRBD2 (6 bases each). TRBJ2-7 explains the end of the DNA better; the J call may be wrong. The CDR3 sequence is 14 residues long. Looked up from germline, CDR1 is KGHSH and CDR2 is LQKENI. The CDR3 is CASSPRGALDEQYF. CDR3 sequence (DNA): TGTGCCAGCTCACCACGGGGGGCCCTCGACGAGCAGTACTTC.

The rearrangement links TRBV5-4 to TRBJ2-7; tentative D call: TRBD2 (5 bases). CDR1 is SGHNT and CDR2 is YYREEE in the germline V gene (reference sequence). The length of the CDR3 is 14 residues. The ends were cut back, 1 base at V and 1 base at J, with 9 bases in the middle. CDR3 sequence reads: CASSLKAESYEQYF. In DNA, the CDR3 is TGTGCCAGCAGCTTGAAAGCGGAGTCCTACGAGCAGTACTTC.

Regarding this clone: In the same sample, other DNA sequences code for this CDR3. J is TRBJ1-4 and V is TRBV6-5; D is undetermined. CDR3 length: 11 amino acids. In germline, CDR1 is MNHEY, CDR2 SVGAGI. Trimming stripped 6 bases from V and 8 bases from J, with 7 bases between. For the CDR3, the DNA is TGTGCCAGCAGCCTAGGAGAAAAACTGTTTTTT. This codes for CASSLGEKLFF.

V is TRBV6-1 and J is TRBJ2-7, with 7 nucleotides matching TRBD2. Germline lookup yields CDR1 MNHNS and CDR2 SASEGT. There are 15 residues in the CDR3. The V and J ends lost 0 bases and 4 bases, in that order; junction bases with no gene match: 6. The CDR3 DNA reads TGTGCCAGCAGTGAAGCCTTGGGTAGCGGGTACGAGCAGTACTTC. As protein: CASSEALGSGYEQYF.

This clone was counted a few times. The chain couples TRBV10-2 to TRBJ2-3, with a weak D call TRBD2 (6 bases). The germline CDR1 and CDR2 sequences are WSHSY and SAAADI. This CDR3 has 15 amino acids. V was pared by 5 bases and J by 1 base, with 13 bases between. Written as DNA, the CDR3 is TGCGCCAGCAGTTCTGAGACTAGGCGCACAGATACGCAGTATTTT. It codes for CASSSETRRTDTQYF.

The J gene is TRBJ2-3, the V gene TRBV6-1, with 11 bases that match TRBD2. Germline V CDR1 and CDR2: MNHNS, SASEGT. The junction had 18 bases not matched to a gene; V was cut back by 0 bases and J by 4 bases. CDR3 length equals 21 residues. The CDR3 loop is CASSEAASSGRPRIVADTQYF. In DNA, the CDR3 is TGTGCCAGCAGTGAAGCGGCGTCTAGCGGGAGGCCCCGCATTGTCGCAGATACGCAGTATTTT.

This clone was observed once. The CDR3 DNA is TGTGCCAGCAGCTTACAGGGCAAATATGGCTACACCTTC. Translating gives CASSLQGKYGYTF. This chain joins TRBV11-2 and TRBJ1-2; TRBD1 might be the D (5 bases). V was pared by 2 bases and J by 5 bases, with 9 bases between. Germline V gene sequence: CDR1 SGHAT, CDR2 FQNNGV. This CDR3 is 13 amino acids long.

The rearrangement joins TRBV9 to TRBJ1-4, with D perhaps TRBD1 (5 bases). Trimming shortened V by 4 bases and J by 5 bases, and 21 bases separated the two germline ends. Germline V lookup: CDR1 SGDLS, CDR2 YYNGEE. The CDR3 loop spans 17 amino acids. The CDR3 DNA reads TGTGCCAGCAGCCCCGGGGGAGGGTCGGCCCTCAATGAAAAACTGTTTTTT. The encoded protein is CASSPGGGSALNEKLFF.

This sequence joins TRBV4-1 and TRBJ2-7, with 9 bases matching TRBD1. This CDR3 contains 16 residues. Germline lookup yields CDR1 MGHRA and CDR2 YSYEKL. J lost 1 base, V lost 4 bases, and 8 bases had no gene match. The CDR3 region is CASSLRGQGFSYEQYF. CDR3 nucleotides: TGCGCCAGCAGCCTAAGGGGACAGGGATTTTCCTACGAGCAGTACTTC.

This chain links TRBV9 with TRBJ1-1, with 7 bases lining up with TRBD1. The CDR3 has 16 amino acids. The V gene end was trimmed by 0 bases and the J gene end by 7 bases; junction bases not matched to a gene: 12. CDR1 SGDLS and CDR2 YYNGEE come from the germline V gene. CDR3 amino acids: CASSVGPRMGDSEAFF. The CDR3 nucleotides read TGTGCCAGCAGCGTAGGTCCTCGTATGGGGGACAGTGAAGCTTTCTTT.

This clone was seen only a few times. The chain uses TRBV11-2 and TRBJ1-4; a weak D match, TRBD1 (6 bases). The CDR3 spans 14 residues. CDR1 is SGHAT, CDR2 FQNNGV, per germline. The V end was cut by 4 bases, the J end by 8 bases, with 14 bases between. The CDR3 coding sequence is TGTGCCAGCAGCTCAAGGGGGGCCTGGGAAAAACTGTTTTTT. It translates to CASSSRGAWEKLFF.

This chain connects TRBV6-5 to TRBJ2-7; D uncertain. CDR1 and CDR2 (germline): MNHEY, SVGAGI. V lost 7 bases and J 2 bases, leaving 15 bases between the germline ends. The CDR3 totals 14 residues. CDR3 DNA sequence: TGTGCCAGCACCACGTTTGGGGAAGCCTACGAGCAGTACTTC. Its protein is CASTTFGEAYEQYF.

The chain has TRBV7-9 and TRBJ2-1; 10 bases are shared with TRBD2. The CDR3 sequence is 15 residues long. Germline lookup yields CDR1 SEHNR and CDR2 FQNEAQ (reference sequence). The J segment lost 8 bases and the V segment lost 1 base, leaving 5 bases of the junction unmatched. Here the CDR3 reads CASSLESGRADEQFF. CDR3 bases: TGTGCCAGCAGCTTAGAGAGCGGGAGGGCCGATGAGCAGTTCTTC.

This clone was recorded a few times. The chain has TRBV19 and TRBJ2-7; 8 nucleotides line up with TRBD1. CDR1 LNHDA and CDR2 SQIVND come from the germline V gene (reference sequence). The CDR3 loop spans 13 amino acids. V lost 10 bases, J lost 2 bases, and 7 bases stayed unmatched. The chain's CDR3 is CATREQGAYEQYF. CDR3 DNA: TGTGCCACCAGGGAACAGGGGGCCTACGAGCAGTACTTC. Full variable domain (remainder filled in from reference TRBV19 and TRBJ2-7): DGGITQSPKYLFRKEGQNVTLSCEQNLNHDAMYWYRQDPGQGLRLIYYSQIVNDFQKGDIAEGYSVSREKKESFPLTVTSAQKNPTAFYLCATREQGAYEQYFGPGTRLTVT.

The V gene is TRBV5-1, the J gene TRBJ2-1; 9 positions match TRBD2. Germline values: CDR1 SGHRS, CDR2 YFSETQ. The ends lost 0 bases at V and 2 bases at J; junction bases unmatched: 6. The CDR3 length is 17 residues. The CDR3 spells CASSLGLAATPYNEQFF. The CDR3 region has the DNA TGCGCCAGCAGCTTGGGACTAGCGGCGACACCCTACAATGAGCAGTTCTTC.